This TCR beta chain came from a study of OX40 agonist ivuxolimab in advanced cancers. Looking at the study overall: People who had prior anti-PD-1, anti-PD-L1 or anti-CTLA-4 therapy could take part, and under 45% had some.

Profiling relied on immunoSEQ multiplex PCR, and the TCRdb table lists in-frame clones only, not all of them. The sample shows around 150,000 clones, 93% of them seen only once. This receptor was obtained from an adult with an advanced solid tumor such as melanoma, head and neck, liver or kidney cancer. The material was CD4+ or CD8+ T cells sorted from blood, obtained in a trial of the OX40 agonist ivuxolimab.

The DNA for the CDR3 is TGTGCCTGCTCCGGGACTAGCAGCGGGGAGCAGTTCTTC. Translated, it gives CACSGTSSGEQFF. V and J are TRBV30 and TRBJ2-1; 9 nucleotides align to TRBD2. The CDR3 length is 13 residues. Germline assignment: CDR1 GTSNPN and CDR2 SVGIG (reference sequence). With 6 bases clipped from V and 10 bases from J, the junction kept 10 bases outside the gene matches. The whole variable domain, filled in from reference TRBV30 and TRBJ2-1, reads SQTIHQWPATLVQPVGSPLSLECTVEGTSNPNLYWYRQAAGRGLQLLFYSVGIGQISSEVPQNLSASRPQDRQFILSSKKLLLSDSGFYLCACSGTSSGEQFFGPGTRLTVL.